A single sample is the source of the 23 T cell receptor beta chains below, sequenced in a study of cytomegalovirus exposure and HLA in healthy donors. The primer mix had 60 Vbeta and 13 Jbeta primers. Libraries were prepared by immunoSEQ multiplex PCR; TCRdb keeps only in-frame clonotypes and omits some of them. The sample has 150,000 or so clones, about four fifths seen once; the top ten hold roughly 8%. The sequenced sample consisted of PBMCs. These receptors originate from a male donor in good health and CMV-seropositive.

The chain has TRBV2 and TRBJ2-3; possible D gene TRBD2, 5 bases. There are 11 residues in the CDR3. CDR1 is SNHLY and CDR2 is FYNNEI in the germline V gene. V was trimmed by 4 bases and J by 9 bases, leaving 8 bases between them. CDR3 DNA: TGTGCCAGCAGTGTTCGGGAAACGCAGTATTTT. It is translated as CASSVRETQYF.

Only one count was recorded for this clone. The CDR3 DNA follows: TGTGCCAGCTCACAGGGGCGGGACCTCTACGAGCAGTACTTC. The encoded protein is CASSQGRDLYEQYF. The chain couples TRBV18 to TRBJ2-7; TRBD2 is a possible D gene (6 bases). Germline V gene sequence: CDR1 KGHSH, CDR2 LQKENI. The germline V and J ends were trimmed by 4 bases and 3 bases, with 13 bases remaining between them. The CDR3 totals 14 residues.

Comments on this clone: Other DNA sequences in this sample translate to the same CDR3. The J gene is TRBJ2-7, the V gene TRBV15, with 7 bases fitting TRBD1. From germline, CDR1 is LNHNV and CDR2 YYDKDF (reference sequence). J gave up 3 bases and V 0 bases, and 5 bases lay outside the gene matches. CDR3 length: 15 residues. CDR3 sequence reads: CATSRDLAGGYEQYF. The CDR3 bases are TGTGCCACCAGCAGAGATTTAGCAGGGGGCTACGAGCAGTACTTC.

The V gene is TRBV15, the J gene TRBJ2-5; D is unclear. The V and J ends lost 0 bases and 2 bases respectively, with 7 bases between them. The CDR3 is made up of 14 amino acids. Germline V gives CDR1 LNHNV, CDR2 YYDKDF (reference sequence). As DNA, the CDR3 is TGTGCCACCAGCAGAGATCCCATTCAAGAGACCCAGTACTTC. Its protein is CATSRDPIQETQYF.

This clone has only one observation. The DNA for the CDR3 is TGTGCCAGCAGCTTAGTAGCGGGGGGCCGAAACACCGGGGAGCTGTTTTTT. Protein: CASSLVAGGRNTGELFF. The chain recombines TRBV7-2 with TRBJ2-2; 10 nucleotides agree with TRBD2. The CDR3 has 17 amino acids. Germline trimming cut 1 base from V and 2 bases from J; bases unmatched to any gene: 4. CDR1 SGHTA and CDR2 FQGNSA come from the germline V gene.

The chain carries TRBV2 and TRBJ2-5; 10 bases line up with TRBD2. Trimming removed 5 bases from V and 5 bases from J; junction bases left unmatched: 2. CDR1 and CDR2 from the germline V gene are SNHLY and FYNNEI. The CDR3 covers 13 residues. The CDR3 bases are TGTGCCAGCAGTTCTAGCGGGAGTGAGACCCAGTACTTC. Amino acids: CASSSSGSETQYF.

V is TRBV4-3 and J is TRBJ1-4; D unresolved. Trimming took off 0 bases at V and 4 bases at J, with 12 bases between the two ends. From germline, CDR1 is LGHNA and CDR2 YSLEER. The CDR3 spans 16 residues. CDR3 sequence: CASSQDWAVDNEKLFF. The CDR3 DNA follows: TGCGCCAGCAGCCAAGATTGGGCAGTTGATAATGAAAAACTGTTTTTT.

The chain links TRBV9 to TRBJ1-2; 9 positions agree with TRBD1. This CDR3 contains 15 residues. The trim removed 4 bases at V and 4 bases at J, leaving 8 bases unmatched. Germline-derived CDR1 and CDR2 are SGDLS and YYNGEE. Here the CDR3 DNA reads TGTGCCAGCAGCTCCCGGACAGGGGAGGGCTATGGCTACACCTTC. Protein: CASSSRTGEGYGYTF.

V usage is TRBV15 and J usage is TRBJ1-1; 10 nucleotides agree with TRBD1. CDR3 size: 17 residues. V shed 3 bases, J shed 0 bases, and the junction held 7 bases outside the gene matches. Looked up from germline, CDR1 is LNHNV and CDR2 is YYDKDF (reference sequence). CDR3 nucleotides: TGTGCCACCAGCAGGGTATACGGGACAGGGGTGAACACTGAAGCTTTCTTT. Its protein product is CATSRVYGTGVNTEAFF.

V and J are TRBV19 and TRBJ2-1, with TRBD2 matching over 10 bases. This CDR3 has 17 amino acids. Per the germline V gene, CDR1 is LNHDA and CDR2 is SQIVND (reference sequence). Trimming removed 5 bases from V and 2 bases from J; junction bases left unmatched: 9. CDR3 residues: CASSAWTSGRTYNEQFF. The CDR3 DNA is TGTGCCAGTAGTGCCTGGACTAGCGGACGAACCTACAATGAGCAGTTCTTC. The variable domain in full, completed from reference TRBV19 and TRBJ2-1, reads DGGITQSPKYLFRKEGQNVTLSCEQNLNHDAMYWYRQDPGQGLRLIYYSQIVNDFQKGDIAEGYSVSREKKESFPLTVTSAQKNPTAFYLCASSAWTSGRTYNEQFFGPGTRLTVL.

This chain connects TRBV11-2 to TRBJ2-1; D might be TRBD2 (7 bases). CDR1 is SGHAT, CDR2 FQNNGV, per germline. Trimming stripped 6 bases from V and 0 bases from J, with 18 bases between. CDR3 length equals 17 residues. CDR3 nucleotides: TGTGCCAGCAGTCCTAGGGGGGGCTTCAGCTCCTACAATGAGCAGTTCTTC. This codes for CASSPRGGFSSYNEQFF.

With regard to this clone: One end of the junction fails to match germline, which may point to a read error. V is TRBV7-8 and J is TRBJ2-5; 9 bases are a match to TRBD2. CDR3 size: 13 residues. Looked up from germline, CDR1 is SGHVS and CDR2 is FQNEAQ. The CDR3 is CASRLAGEETQYF. DNA of the CDR3: TGTGCCAGCAGATTAGCGGGAGAAGAGACCCAGTACTTC.

The J gene is TRBJ2-7, the V gene TRBV4-3, with 8 bases fitting TRBD1. Trimming at V came to 4 bases and at J to 5 bases, leaving 7 bases not matched to a gene. The CDR3 is 14 amino acids. From germline, CDR1 is LGHNA and CDR2 YSLEER. The CDR3 protein is CASSRRAGGDEQYF. The CDR3 DNA is TGCGCCAGCAGCCGCCGGGCAGGGGGCGACGAGCAGTACTTC.

The chain joins TRBV11-3 to TRBJ2-7; 7 bases line up with TRBD1. V dropped 5 bases and J dropped 3; count of bases not matched to a gene: 1. The CDR3 runs 12 residues. The germline V gene has CDR1 SGHNT and CDR2 YENEEA. The CDR3 is CASSQGDYEQYF. In DNA form, the CDR3 reads TGTGCCAGCAGCCAGGGGGACTACGAGCAGTACTTC. The complete variable domain, with remaining parts taken from reference TRBV11-3 and TRBJ2-7, reads EAGVVQSPRYKIIEKKQPVAFWCNPISGHNTLYWYLQNLGQGPELLIRYENEEAVDDSQLPKDRFSAERLKGVDSTLKIQPAELGDSAVYLCASSQGDYEQYFGPGTRLTVT.

The chain carries TRBV5-1 and TRBJ2-7; the match to TRBD1 covers 8 bases. The germline V gene encodes CDR1 SGHRS and CDR2 YFSETQ. The CDR3 totals 15 residues. Germline trimming cut 4 bases from V and 6 bases from J; bases unmatched to any gene: 12. The CDR3 DNA reads as TGCGCCAGCAGCATCGGACAGGGCATGGTCCGCGAGCAGTACTTC. This codes for CASSIGQGMVREQYF.

The chain combines TRBV28 with TRBJ2-1; 7 bases map to TRBD2. The CDR3 has 14 residues. V gave up 5 bases and J gave up 1 base; unmatched junction bases: 2. CDR1 MDHEN and CDR2 SYDVKM come from the germline V gene. The CDR3 DNA reads as TGTGCCAGCAGTAGCGGGGATTCCTACAATGAGCAGTTCTTC. It encodes CASSSGDSYNEQFF. The whole variable domain, filled in from reference TRBV28 and TRBJ2-1, reads DVKVTQSSRYLVKRTGEKVFLECVQDMDHENMFWYRQDPGLGLRLIYFSYDVKMKEKGDIPEGYSVSREKKERFSLILESASTNQTSMYLCASSSGDSYNEQFFGPGTRLTVL.

The rearrangement uses TRBV27 and TRBJ1-2; the D is unclear. V was clipped by 4 bases and J by 5 bases, with 11 bases between them. This CDR3 has 13 residues. Per the germline V gene, CDR1 is MNHEY and CDR2 is SMNVEV (reference sequence). CDR3 amino acids: CASSSSTGYGYTF. DNA of the CDR3: TGTGCCAGCAGTTCCTCGACGGGTTATGGCTACACCTTC.

This clone was seen once. This rearrangement joins TRBV27 to TRBJ2-7; D perhaps matches TRBD1 (5 bases). CDR3 size: 15 residues. With 8 bases removed from V and 3 bases from J, the gap between germline ends came to 20 bases. Germline loops: CDR1 MNHEY, CDR2 SMNVEV (reference sequence). Written as DNA, the CDR3 is TGTGCCAGCTCAGTTTACTTCGGACAAGACTACGAGCAGTACTTC. Translating gives CASSVYFGQDYEQYF.

The chain joins TRBV7-2 to TRBJ2-4, with D perhaps matching TRBD2 (6 bases). V was trimmed by 5 bases and J by 7 bases, leaving 15 bases between them. The length of the CDR3 is 14 residues. The germline V gene has CDR1 SGHTA and CDR2 FQGNSA. CDR3 protein: CASSPGSTQNIQYF. CDR3 coding DNA: TGTGCCAGCAGCCCCGGGAGTACTCAGAACATTCAGTACTTC. Looking up the rest from reference TRBV7-2 and TRBJ2-4 gives the full variable domain: GAGVSQSPSNKVTEKGKDVELRCDPISGHTALYWYRQSLGQGLEFLIYFQGNSAPDKSGLPSDRFSAERTGGSVSTLTIQRTQQEDSAVYLCASSPGSTQNIQYFGAGTRLSVL.

V is TRBV7-8 and J is TRBJ2-5; the match to TRBD2 covers 10 bases. Matching the DNA end better, TRBJ2-7 makes the J call doubtful. CDR1 and CDR2 (germline): SGHVS, FQNEAQ. There are 17 residues in the CDR3. CDR3 loop: CASSLALSSGGFYEQYF. DNA of the CDR3: TGTGCCAGCAGCTTAGCCCTTTCTAGCGGGGGCTTCTACGAGCAGTACTTC.

The rearrangement joins TRBV11-2 to TRBJ2-7; maybe TRBD2 (7 bases). Trimming cost V 5 bases and J 2 bases, with 25 bases left between them. The CDR3 covers 18 residues. Germline CDR1 SGHAT, CDR2 FQNNGV. The CDR3 nucleotides read TGTGCCAGCAGCCCCCGGACTTTCCCGGGGGGCCCAGCCTACGAGCAGTACTTC. Its translation is CASSPRTFPGGPAYEQYF.

The genes are TRBV7-9 and TRBJ2-5; D is undetermined. The germline V and J ends were trimmed by 5 bases and 2 bases, with 15 bases remaining between them. Germline-derived CDR1 and CDR2 are SEHNR and FQNEAQ (reference sequence). The CDR3 loop spans 15 amino acids. The DNA for the CDR3 is TGTGCCAGCAGCCCACCGAGGTGGCAGCAAGAGACCCAGTACTTC. It yields the protein CASSPPRWQQETQYF. The variable domain in full, with the rest retrieved from reference TRBV7-9 and TRBJ2-5, is DTGVSQNPRHKITKRGQNVTFRCDPISEHNRLYWYRQTLGQGPEFLTYFQNEAQLEKSRLLSDRFSAERPKGSFSTLEIQRTEQGDSAMYLCASSPPRWQQETQYFGPGTRLLVL.

J is TRBJ2-3 and V is TRBV30; D may be TRBD2 (6 bases). Trimming cost V 3 bases and J 4 bases, with 17 bases left between them. Germline lookup yields CDR1 GTSNPN and CDR2 SVGIG (reference sequence). This CDR3 contains 15 residues. In DNA, the CDR3 is TGTGCCTGGAGCCCGGGGGTAGGGCTGGCAGATACGCAGTATTTT. It specifies CAWSPGVGLADTQYF. The whole variable domain, remainder taken from reference TRBV30 and TRBJ2-3, is SQTIHQWPATLVQPVGSPLSLECTVEGTSNPNLYWYRQAAGRGLQLLFYSVGIGQISSEVPQNLSASRPQDRQFILSSKKLLLSDSGFYLCAWSPGVGLADTQYFGPGTRLTVL.